This is a list of T cell receptor beta chains from one sample in a study of CD8+CD57+ T cells in acquired aplastic anemia. TCRdb re-derived calls from the reads in MiXCR, one entry per CDR3 protein. This sample has 250,000 to 300,000 distinct CDR3 sequences, with 45% to 65% found just once. Material: sorted CD4+, CD8+, or CD8+CD57+ T cells (not recorded which) from PBMCs. These receptors were collected from a human donor with severe aplastic anemia or a healthy control (not recorded which). The CDR3 runs from the conserved cysteine through the conserved F or W. A D gene is named only where the DNA matches it firmly. Clone size appears in some rows only: once, few, many, or a class for an expanded clone.

D gene: TRBD2
clone size: -
V gene: TRBV30
J gene: TRBJ2-3
CDR3 DNA: TGTGCCTGGAGGGGGCTAGCGGGGTTGGGTACGCAGTATTTT
CDR3 protein: CAWRGLAGLGTQYF

D gene: TRBD1
clone size: many
V gene: TRBV7-9
J gene: TRBJ1-4
CDR3 DNA: TGTGCCAGCAGCTATGCGGGACAGGGAAATGAAAAACTGTTTTTT
CDR3 protein: CASSYAGQGNEKLFF

D gene: -
clone size: -
V gene: TRBV20-1
J gene: TRBJ1-1
CDR3 DNA: TGCAGTGCTAGCCGTGGGGGCGACACTGAAGCTTTCTTT
CDR3 protein: CSASRGGDTEAFF

D gene: -
clone size: -
V gene: TRBV2
J gene: TRBJ1-5
CDR3 DNA: TGTGCCAGCAGTGAAGCGACAGGAATTGGCAATCAGCCCCAGCATTTT
CDR3 protein: CASSEATGIGNQPQHF

D gene: TRBD1
clone size: -
V gene: TRBV7-9
J gene: TRBJ1-5
CDR3 DNA: TGTGCCAGCAGCCGGGACAGCTTCAATCAGCCCCAGCATTTT
CDR3 protein: CASSRDSFNQPQHF

D gene: -
clone size: many
V gene: TRBV9
J gene: TRBJ1-6
CDR3 DNA: TGTGCCAGCAGCGTTGGGACGGTAAATTCACCCCTCCACTTT
CDR3 protein: CASSVGTVNSPLHF

D gene: -
clone size: -
V gene: TRBV12-3/TRBV12-4
J gene: TRBJ1-3
CDR3 DNA: TGTGCCAGCAGTTTCCGGGGGGGCGGAAACACCATATATTTT
CDR3 protein: CASSFRGGGNTIYF

D gene: TRBD2
clone size: many
V gene: TRBV5-1
J gene: TRBJ2-3
CDR3 DNA: TGCGCCACGGGCGAATTCGTTAGCGGGGGGGCCACAGATACGCAGTATTTT
CDR3 protein: CATGEFVSGGATDTQYF

D gene: TRBD2
clone size: few
V gene: TRBV7-4
J gene: TRBJ2-4
CDR3 DNA: TGTGCCAGCAGCCTCTCCGGCGGGGGATGGGGTAAGGACAAAAACATTCAGTACTTC
CDR3 protein: CASSLSGGGWGKDKNIQYF

D gene: -
clone size: -
V gene: TRBV4-2
J gene: TRBJ2-7
CDR3 DNA: TGTGCCAGCAGCTTACGACAGGCGGGGGACGAGCAGTACTTC
CDR3 protein: CASSLRQAGDEQYF

D gene: -
clone size: many
V gene: TRBV5-1
J gene: TRBJ2-2
CDR3 DNA: TGCGCCAGCAGCTTGTCCGGGACTCGGAACACCGGGGAGCTGTTTTTT
CDR3 protein: CASSLSGTRNTGELFF

D gene: -
clone size: -
V gene: TRBV12-3/TRBV12-4
J gene: TRBJ2-1
CDR3 DNA: TGTGCCAGCAGTTTAGACTGGAGGGAGTTCTTC
CDR3 protein: CASSLDWREFF

D gene: TRBD2
clone size: once
V gene: TRBV5-1
J gene: TRBJ2-3
CDR3 DNA: TGTGCCGAACCCTCGACGAGCGGGGGCTACACAGATACGCAGTATTTT
CDR3 protein: CAEPSTSGGYTDTQYF

D gene: -
clone size: -
V gene: TRBV29-1
J gene: TRBJ2-1
CDR3 DNA: TGCAGCGTTGGTGCGACGGCGGACAATGAGCAGTTCTTC
CDR3 protein: CSVGATADNEQFF

D gene: -
clone size: -
V gene: TRBV19
J gene: TRBJ1-6
CDR3 DNA: TGTGCCAGTAGTGACAGTCCTAATTCACCCCTCCACTTT
CDR3 protein: CASSDSPNSPLHF

D gene: -
clone size: -
V gene: TRBV7-8
J gene: TRBJ2-5
CDR3 DNA: TGTGCCAGCACCTACGGAGGGGCCGGGGAAGGAGAGACCCAGTACTTC
CDR3 protein: CASTYGGAGEGETQYF

D gene: TRBD1
clone size: -
V gene: TRBV24-1
J gene: TRBJ1-5
CDR3 DNA: TGTGCCACACCGATAAGGACCGGGACAGGGTCGAATCAGCCCCAGCATTTT
CDR3 protein: CATPIRTGTGSNQPQHF

D gene: -
clone size: -
V gene: TRBV7-8
J gene: TRBJ2-7
CDR3 DNA: TGTGCCAGCAGCCCAACCAATTACGAGCAGTACTTC
CDR3 protein: CASSPTNYEQYF

D gene: TRBD2
clone size: many
V gene: TRBV5-1
J gene: TRBJ2-1
CDR3 DNA: TGCGCCAGCAGCTTGGGGGGGGGGGATAATGAGCAGTTCTTC
CDR3 protein: CASSLGGGDNEQFF

D gene: -
clone size: -
V gene: TRBV27
J gene: TRBJ1-5
CDR3 DNA: TGTGCCAGCGGTGAAAGGCTGAGCAATCAGCCCCAGCATTTT
CDR3 protein: CASGERLSNQPQHF

D gene: -
clone size: many
V gene: TRBV7-2
J gene: TRBJ2-5
CDR3 DNA: TGTGCCAGCAGCTTAGGGGGGGTAGAGACCCAGTACTTC
CDR3 protein: CASSLGGVETQYF

D gene: TRBD2
clone size: -
V gene: TRBV7-2
J gene: TRBJ2-7
CDR3 DNA: TGTGCCAGCAGCTTAGACGGTAGCGGGATTTCCTACGAGCAGTACTTC
CDR3 protein: CASSLDGSGISYEQYF

D gene: -
clone size: many
V gene: TRBV2
J gene: TRBJ2-5
CDR3 DNA: TGTGCCAGCATCGAAGGACAGCAGAGAGGGACCCAGTACTTC
CDR3 protein: CASIEGQQRGTQYF

D gene: TRBD1
clone size: -
V gene: TRBV10-1
J gene: TRBJ2-7
CDR3 DNA: TGCGCCAGCAGTGGGGACAGGGGCCACGAGCAGTACTTC
CDR3 protein: CASSGDRGHEQYF